Detailed here is one T cell receptor beta chain. These data originate in a study of blood T cell repertoires in COVID-19. About the study: From T cells, B-cell-depleted T cells, or PBMCs came the material, which was cDNA or gDNA.

Source study methods: The assay estimated nucleated cells by amplifying reference gene primers. TCRdb keeps only in-frame clones here, not all; method: immunoSEQ multiplex PCR. V, J and clone size are taken as reported in that table, and D and trimming were inferred from the DNA itself. The data hold around 160,000 clones, with 75% to 85% observed a single time. Germline V lookup: CDR1 LNHDA, CDR2 SQIVND (reference sequence). The CDR3 runs 18 residues. V shed 4 bases, J shed 0 bases, and the junction held 8 bases outside the gene matches. The receptor was derived from a man in his sixties with active or convalescent COVID-19. V and J are TRBV19 and TRBJ2-1; 11 bases map to TRBD2. The specimen was peripheral blood. In DNA form, the CDR3 reads TGTGCCAGTAGTAGCCGAGTAGCGGGGGGGAGCTCCTACAATGAGCAGTTCTTC. This sequence encodes CASSSRVAGGSSYNEQFF.